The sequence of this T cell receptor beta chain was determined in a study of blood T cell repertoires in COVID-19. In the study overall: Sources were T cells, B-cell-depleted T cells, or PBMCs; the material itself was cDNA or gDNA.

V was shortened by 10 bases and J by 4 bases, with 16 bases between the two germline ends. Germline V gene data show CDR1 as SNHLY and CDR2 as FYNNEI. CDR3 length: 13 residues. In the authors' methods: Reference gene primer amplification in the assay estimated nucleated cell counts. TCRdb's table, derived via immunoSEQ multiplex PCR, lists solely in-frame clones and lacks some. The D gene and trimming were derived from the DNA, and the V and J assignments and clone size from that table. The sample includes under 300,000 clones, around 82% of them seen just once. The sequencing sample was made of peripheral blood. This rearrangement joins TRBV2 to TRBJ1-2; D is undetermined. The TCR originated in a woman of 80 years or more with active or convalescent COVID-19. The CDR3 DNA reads TGTGCCACGCTACAAGGAGGGTCCTATGGCTACACCTTC. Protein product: CATLQGGSYGYTF.